This T cell receptor (beta chain) was identified in a study of blood T cell repertoires in COVID-19. CDR1 and CDR2 (germline): MNHEY, SVGAGI. CDR3 length: 14 amino acids. Germline trimming cut 7 bases from V and 6 bases from J; bases unmatched to any gene: 6. Participants were aged 18 to 89 years from around 24 US areas. Grouping used clinical history reported by participants in a survey and questionnaire. The data were produced by immunoSEQ multiplex PCR, yet TCRdb's version contains in-frame clones alone and is incomplete. This table holds 200,000 or so clones, around 87% found once. Sequenced material: PBMCs or T cells enriched from blood (not recorded which). The sequence came from a man under 40 in a cohort exposed to, infected with or recovered from COVID-19 (not recorded which). V and J are TRBV6-5 and TRBJ1-4; 9 nucleotides line up with TRBD1. In nucleotides, the CDR3 is TGTGCCAGCACCAAGACAGGGGGGCATGAAAAACTGTTTTTT. It translates to CASTKTGGHEKLFF.